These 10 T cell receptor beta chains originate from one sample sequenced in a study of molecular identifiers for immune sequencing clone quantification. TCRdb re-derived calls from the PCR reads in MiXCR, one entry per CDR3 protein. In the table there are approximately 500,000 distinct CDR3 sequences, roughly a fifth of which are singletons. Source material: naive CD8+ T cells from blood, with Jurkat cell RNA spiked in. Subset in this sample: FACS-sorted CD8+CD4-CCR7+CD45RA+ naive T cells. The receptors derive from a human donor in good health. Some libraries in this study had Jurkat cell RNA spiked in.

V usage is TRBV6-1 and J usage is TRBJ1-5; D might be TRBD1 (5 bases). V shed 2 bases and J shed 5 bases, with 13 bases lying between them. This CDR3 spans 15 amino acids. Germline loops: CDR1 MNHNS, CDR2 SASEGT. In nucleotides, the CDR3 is TGTGCCAGCAGTGAAATGGGAGACAGTTATCAGCCCCAGCATTTT. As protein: CASSEMGDSYQPQHF.

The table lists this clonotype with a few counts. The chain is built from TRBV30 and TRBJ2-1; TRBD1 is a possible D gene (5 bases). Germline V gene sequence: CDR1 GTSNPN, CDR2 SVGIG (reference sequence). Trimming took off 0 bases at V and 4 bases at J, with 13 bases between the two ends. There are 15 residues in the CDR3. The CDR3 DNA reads TGTGCCTGGAGTGTACCAAAGACAGTATACAATGAGCAGTTCTTC. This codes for CAWSVPKTVYNEQFF.

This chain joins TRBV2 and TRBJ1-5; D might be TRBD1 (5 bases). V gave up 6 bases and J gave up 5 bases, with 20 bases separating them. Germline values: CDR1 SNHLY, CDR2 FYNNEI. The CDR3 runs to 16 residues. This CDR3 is CASSTPTGREYQPQHF. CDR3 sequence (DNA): TGTGCCAGCAGCACACCCACGGGACGGGAGTATCAGCCCCAGCATTTT.

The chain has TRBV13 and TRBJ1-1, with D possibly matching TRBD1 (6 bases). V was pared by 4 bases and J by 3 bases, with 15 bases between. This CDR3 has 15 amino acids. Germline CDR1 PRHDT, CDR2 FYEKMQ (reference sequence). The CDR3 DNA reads TGTGCCAGCAGCTCGGGACAAGGGCAGGACACTGAAGCTTTCTTT. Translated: CASSSGQGQDTEAFF.

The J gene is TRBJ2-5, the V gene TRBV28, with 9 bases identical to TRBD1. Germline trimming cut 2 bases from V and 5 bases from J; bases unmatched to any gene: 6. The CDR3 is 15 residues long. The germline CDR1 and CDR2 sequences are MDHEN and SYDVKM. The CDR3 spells CASSLLRDREETQYF. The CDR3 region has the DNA TGTGCCAGCAGTTTACTTCGGGACAGGGAGGAGACCCAGTACTTC.

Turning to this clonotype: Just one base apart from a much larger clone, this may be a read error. DNA for the CDR3: TGTGCCAGCAGCTTGGGCGGGGCGCACTACGAGCAGTACTTC. Translation gives CASSLGGAHYEQYF. The chain employs TRBV7-9 and TRBJ2-7; D perhaps matches TRBD2 (6 bases). V lost 3 bases and J 3 bases, leaving 12 bases between the germline ends. Germline V lookup: CDR1 SEHNR, CDR2 FQNEAQ (reference sequence). The CDR3 spans 14 residues.

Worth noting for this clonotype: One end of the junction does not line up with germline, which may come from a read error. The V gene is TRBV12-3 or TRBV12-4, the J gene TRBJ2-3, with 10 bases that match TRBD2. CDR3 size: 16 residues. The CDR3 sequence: CAGSLAGLASADTQYF. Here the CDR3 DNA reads TGTGCCGGCAGTTTAGCGGGACTAGCGAGTGCAGATACGCAGTATTTT.

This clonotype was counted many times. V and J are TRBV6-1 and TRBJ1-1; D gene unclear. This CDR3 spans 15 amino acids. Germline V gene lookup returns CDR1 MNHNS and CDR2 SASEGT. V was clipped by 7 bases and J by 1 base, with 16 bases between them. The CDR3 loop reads CASKGRPFSNTEAFF. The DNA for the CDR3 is TGTGCCAGCAAGGGCCGACCTTTCTCGAACACTGAAGCTTTCTTT.

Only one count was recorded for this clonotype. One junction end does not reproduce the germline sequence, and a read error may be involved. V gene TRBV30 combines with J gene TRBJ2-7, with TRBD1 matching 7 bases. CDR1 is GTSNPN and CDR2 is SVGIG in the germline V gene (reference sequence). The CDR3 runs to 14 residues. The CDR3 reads CTWTGGVYSYEQYF. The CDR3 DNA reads TGTACCTGGACAGGAGGTGTATACTCCTACGAGCAGTACTTC.

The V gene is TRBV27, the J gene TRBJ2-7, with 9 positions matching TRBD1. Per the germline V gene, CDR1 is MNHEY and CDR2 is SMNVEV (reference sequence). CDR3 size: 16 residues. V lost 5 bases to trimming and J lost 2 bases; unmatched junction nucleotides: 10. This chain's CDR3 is CASSHDRGKAAYEQYF. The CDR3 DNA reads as TGTGCCAGCAGTCACGACAGGGGGAAAGCAGCCTACGAGCAGTACTTC.